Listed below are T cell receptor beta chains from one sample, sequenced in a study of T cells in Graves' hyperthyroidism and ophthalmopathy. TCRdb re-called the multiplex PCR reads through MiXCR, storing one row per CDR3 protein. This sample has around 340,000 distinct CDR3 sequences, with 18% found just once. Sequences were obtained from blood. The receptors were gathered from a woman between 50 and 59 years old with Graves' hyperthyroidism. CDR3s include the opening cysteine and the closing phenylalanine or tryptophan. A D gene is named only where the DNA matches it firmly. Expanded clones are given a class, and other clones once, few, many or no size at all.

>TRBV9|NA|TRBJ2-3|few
TGTGCCAGCAGCGTGTCCCCGGGAACGGCAGATACGCAGTATTTT
CASSVSPGTADTQYF
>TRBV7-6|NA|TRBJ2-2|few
TGTGCCAGCACCTTTCGACAGGCTGACGCTGGCACCGGGGAGCTGTTTTTT
CASTFRQADAGTGELFF
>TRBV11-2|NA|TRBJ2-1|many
TGTGCCAGCAGCTTAAGTCGGCTCGGGGAGCAGTTCTTC
CASSLSRLGEQFF
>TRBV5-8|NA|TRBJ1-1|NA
TGTGCCAGCACCTCAGTGAACACTGAAGCTTTCTTT
CASTSVNTEAFF
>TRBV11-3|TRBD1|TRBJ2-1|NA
TGTGCCAGCAGCTTAGACCTCACAGGGGGCGGGTTCTTC
CASSLDLTGGGFF
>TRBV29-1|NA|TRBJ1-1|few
TGCAGCGTTCTCCACACTGAAGCTTTCTTT
CSVLHTEAFF
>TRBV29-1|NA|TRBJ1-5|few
TGCAGCGCCCAGGACGGAGATCAGCCCCAGCATTTT
CSAQDGDQPQHF
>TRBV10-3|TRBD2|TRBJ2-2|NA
TGTGCCATCAGTGAGGACGCGGGACTAGTGGGTTCGGTGTACACCGGGGAGCTGTTTTTT
CAISEDAGLVGSVYTGELFF
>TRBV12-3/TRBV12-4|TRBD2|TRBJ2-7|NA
TGTGCCAGCAGTGGGGGACTAGCGGGATCCGATACCTACGAGCAGTACTTC
CASSGGLAGSDTYEQYF
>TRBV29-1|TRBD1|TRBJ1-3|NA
TGCAGCGCCCGGACAGGGATGGACGGAAACACCATATATTTT
CSARTGMDGNTIYF
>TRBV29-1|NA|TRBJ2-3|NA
TGCAGCGTTGAAGCGGACACCAGCACAGATACGCAGTATTTT
CSVEADTSTDTQYF
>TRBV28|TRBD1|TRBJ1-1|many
TGTGCCAGCAGCTGGGAGGGGGCGCTCACTGAAGCTTTCTTT
CASSWEGALTEAFF
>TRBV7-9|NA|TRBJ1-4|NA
TGTGCCAGCAGCCCACAGGCTGAAAAACTGTTTTTT
CASSPQAEKLFF
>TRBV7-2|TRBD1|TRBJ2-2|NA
TGTGCCAGCAGCTGGCGACAGGGAGACACCGGGGAGCTGTTTTTT
CASSWRQGDTGELFF
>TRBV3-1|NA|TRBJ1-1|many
TGTGCCAGCTCCTCCCGGGGTTCCCTGAACACTGAAGCTTTCTTT
CASSSRGSLNTEAFF
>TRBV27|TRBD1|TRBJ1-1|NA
TGTGCCGCTTCCAAGGGGGCGAATCGGAATACTGAAGCTTTCTTT
CAASKGANRNTEAFF
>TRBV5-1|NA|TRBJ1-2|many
TGCGCCAGTCGCCCGGCTGGGGCCGAGCTCTATGGCTACACCTTC
CASRPAGAELYGYTF
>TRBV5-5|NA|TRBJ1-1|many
TGTGCCAGCAGCTTTGTTAGCACTGAAGCTTTCTTT
CASSFVSTEAFF
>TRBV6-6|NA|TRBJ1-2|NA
TGTGCCAGCAGTTACGGAACGGACGGATACAATGGCTACACCTTC
CASSYGTDGYNGYTF
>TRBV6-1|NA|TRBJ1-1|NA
TGTGCCAGCAGTTTTAGAAGAGCCGGAAAGAACACTGAAGCTTTCTTT
CASSFRRAGKNTEAFF
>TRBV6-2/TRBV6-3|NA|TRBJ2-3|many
TGTGCCAGCAGTTCTATCTCTAGCACAGATACGCAGTATTTT
CASSSISSTDTQYF
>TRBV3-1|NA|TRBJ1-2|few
TGTGCCAGCAGCCAAGATGAGGGGAACTTATACTATGGCTACACCTTC
CASSQDEGNLYYGYTF
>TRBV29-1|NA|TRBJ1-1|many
TGCAGCGTTGAAGGGCGGATGAACACTGAAGCTTTCTTT
CSVEGRMNTEAFF
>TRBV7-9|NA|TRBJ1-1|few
TGTGCCAGCAGCTTAACCCCCACGGGGCTGACAAACACTGAAGCTTTCTTT
CASSLTPTGLTNTEAFF
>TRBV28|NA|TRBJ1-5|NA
TGTGCCAGCAGTTTGTGGGAGAAGCCCCAGCATTTT
CASSLWEKPQHF
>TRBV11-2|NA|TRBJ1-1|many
TGTGCCAGCAGCTTAAGGCAGGGTGGGCGCACTGAAGCTTTCTTT
CASSLRQGGRTEAFF
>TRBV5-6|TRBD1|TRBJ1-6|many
TGTGCCAGCAGCTACGGACAGGGGATCTCACCCCTCCACTTT
CASSYGQGISPLHF
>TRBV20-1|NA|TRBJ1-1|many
TGCAGTGCTCGGGTGGAGATGAACACTGAAGCTTTCTTT
CSARVEMNTEAFF
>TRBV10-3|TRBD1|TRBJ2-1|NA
TGTGCCATCAGTGGCGGGACAGGGTCACCCGCCTTTAGCTCCTACAATGAGCAGTTCTTC
CAISGGTGSPAFSSYNEQFF
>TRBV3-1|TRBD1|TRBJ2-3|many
TGTGCCAGCAGCCAAGATTTAGGGGCAGGGGGAGATACGCAGTATTTT
CASSQDLGAGGDTQYF
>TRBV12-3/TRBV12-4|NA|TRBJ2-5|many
TGTGCCAGCAGTTTAGCGCTTCGAGAGACCCAGTACTTC
CASSLALRETQYF
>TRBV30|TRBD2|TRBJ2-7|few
TGTGCCTGGACTCCTGGACTAGCGGGAGACGGGGAGCAGTACTTC
CAWTPGLAGDGEQYF
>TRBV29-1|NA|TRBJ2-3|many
TGCAGCGTTGAGGAAGGCCCAGCCACAGATACGCAGTATTTT
CSVEEGPATDTQYF
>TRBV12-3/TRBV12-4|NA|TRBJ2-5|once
TGTGCCAGCAACCCCCGGGGCCGGGAGACCCAGTACTTC
CASNPRGRETQYF
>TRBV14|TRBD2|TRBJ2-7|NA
TGTGCCAGCAGCCAAGGCCGGGGGACGAGCGGGGGTCGGTCCTACGAGCAGTACTTC
CASSQGRGTSGGRSYEQYF
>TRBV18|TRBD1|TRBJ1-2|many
TGTGCCAGCTCAGACAGGGAAGGCTACACCTTC
CASSDREGYTF
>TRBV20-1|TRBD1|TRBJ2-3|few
TGCAGTGCTAGAGTGACAGGGAGCACAGATACGCAGTATTTT
CSARVTGSTDTQYF
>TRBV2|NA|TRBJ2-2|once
TGTGCCACCAGGGGGGGTGCCGGGGAGCTGTTTTTT
CATRGGAGELFF